The 2 T cell receptor beta chains given below trace back to one sample, sequenced in a study of cytomegalovirus exposure and HLA in healthy donors. 60 Vbeta and 13 Jbeta primers were used in PCR. Clones were read by immunoSEQ multiplex PCR, and TCRdb kept only the in-frame ones, dropping some. The table includes 120,000 to 150,000 clones, approximately 72% detected once. Sequences were obtained from PBMCs. Source of these receptors: an older woman in good health and CMV-seronegative.

The chain combines TRBV27 with TRBJ2-5; no clear D. Trimming cost V 7 bases and J 7 bases, with 13 bases left between them. The CDR3 extends over 12 amino acids. CDR1 and CDR2 from the germline V gene are MNHEY and SMNVEV (reference sequence). The CDR3 protein is CASTTTRGTQYF. The CDR3 coding sequence is TGTGCCAGCACCACCACCCGCGGGACCCAGTACTTC.

This clone was seen only a few times. An end of the junction does not agree with germline; a read error may underlie this. This chain uses TRBV7-9 with TRBJ1-5, with D uncertain. This CDR3 spans 15 amino acids. Germline V gene sequence: CDR1 SEHNR, CDR2 FQNEAQ (reference sequence). The DNA of the CDR3 is TGTTCCAGCAGCTTAGCCGGGTCGGTAAATCAGCCCCAGCATTTT. Protein product: CSSSLAGSVNQPQHF.